This T cell receptor (beta chain) stems from a study of blood T cell repertoires in COVID-19. The wider study: The study drew acute and convalescent COVID-19 samples from the United States, Italy and Spain. T cells, B-cell-depleted T cells, or PBMCs provided the cDNA or gDNA that served as material.

The ends lost 3 bases at V and 5 bases at J; junction bases unmatched: 3. The CDR3 length is 15 residues. The germline gives CDR1 LGHDT, CDR2 YNNKEL (reference sequence). Per the original data handling: Amplification with reference gene primers provided the estimates of nucleated cell counts. Data came from immunoSEQ multiplex PCR; TCRdb stores just in-frame clones and leaves some out. V and J calls and clone size follow that table, whereas D and trimming were derived from the DNA. The sample has some 250,000 clones; 86% are singletons. This clone was seen a single time. The sequence was obtained from a man aged 25 to 40 who had recovered from COVID-19. This sequence joins TRBV3-1 (or the pseudogene TRBV3-2) and TRBJ1-3, with 11 bases fitting TRBD1. Material: peripheral blood. The CDR3 DNA is TGTGCCAGCAGCCATTGGGACAGGGGGAGAAACACCATATATTTT. This codes for CASSHWDRGRNTIYF.